A single sample gave rise to the 31 T cell receptor beta chains below, sequenced in a study of shared clonotypes between healthy human individuals. CD45RO-negative CD8 cells positively selected for CCR7 made up the naive population, which excluded terminally differentiated effector memory CD45RA+ cells. Sequencing used immunoSEQ multiplex PCR; TCRdb keeps in-frame clones, though not all of them. The data show around 2.1 million clones, 90% to 95% seen once. The sequenced material came from naive CD8+ T cells from PBMCs. Source of these receptors: a man between 18 and 29 years old in good health. Some clones in this sample may be carry-over from other donors' samples.

This chain joins TRBV29-1 and TRBJ2-1; D not resolved. The CDR3 is 13 residues long. V was pared by 6 bases and J by 0 bases, with 9 bases between. Germline-derived CDR1 and CDR2 are SQVTM and ANQGSEA. The CDR3 protein is CSVLRVSYNEQFF. The CDR3, as DNA: TGCAGCGTGCTTCGTGTCTCCTACAATGAGCAGTTCTTC.

This clone appeared once. The same CDR3 can be traced to other DNA sequences in this sample. CDR3 bases: TGTGCCAGCAGCTTAGCCATTCATAGCAATCAGCCCCAGCATTTT. Its protein product is CASSLAIHSNQPQHF. The chain couples TRBV7-2 to TRBJ1-5; D remains unclear. Germline V gene sequence: CDR1 SGHTA, CDR2 FQGNSA. Trimming removed 0 bases from V and 0 bases from J, with 6 bases in between. The CDR3 contains 15 residues.

A few counts support this clone. Other DNA sequences from this sample encode an identical CDR3 as well. This rearrangement joins TRBV7-9 to TRBJ2-2; no clear D gene. The germline V and J ends were trimmed by 0 bases and 2 bases, with 10 bases remaining between them. This CDR3 region has 16 residues. Germline assignment: CDR1 SEHNR and CDR2 FQNEAQ (reference sequence). In nucleotides, the CDR3 is TGTGCCAGCAGCTTAGCTCCCGGGCCCAACACCGGGGAGCTGTTTTTT. Translation gives CASSLAPGPNTGELFF.

The genes are TRBV19 and TRBJ1-2; D unclear. With 5 bases removed from V and 4 bases from J, the gap between germline ends came to 14 bases. The CDR3 spans 14 residues. Germline CDR1 reads LNHDA; CDR2 reads SQIVND (reference sequence). CDR3 protein: CASSSQPLTYGYTF. Here the CDR3 DNA reads TGTGCCAGTAGTTCCCAACCGCTAACCTATGGCTACACCTTC.

This chain joins TRBV9 and TRBJ2-4; the D gene could be TRBD1 or TRBD2 (5 bases each). The CDR3 covers 16 residues. Germline V gives CDR1 SGDLS, CDR2 YYNGEE. Between the trimmed V and J ends, which lost 0 bases and 1 base, there was a span of 11 bases. The CDR3 spells CASSVGGEAAKNIQYF. DNA of the CDR3: TGTGCCAGCAGCGTAGGAGGGGAAGCGGCCAAAAACATTCAGTACTTC.

This clone was observed a single time. The rearrangement uses TRBV7-9 and TRBJ2-1; D is ambiguous. Germline V gene data show CDR1 as SEHNR and CDR2 as FQNEAQ (reference sequence). The CDR3 consists of 13 residues. Deletions cut 8 bases from V and 4 bases from J, with 12 bases between. This CDR3 reads CASGQWGYNEQFF. DNA for the CDR3: TGTGCCAGCGGGCAGTGGGGTTACAATGAGCAGTTCTTC. The variable domain in full, with the rest retrieved from reference TRBV7-9 and TRBJ2-1, is DTGVSQNPRHKITKRGQNVTFRCDPISEHNRLYWYRQTLGQGPEFLTYFQNEAQLEKSRLLSDRFSAERPKGSFSTLEIQRTEQGDSAMYLCASGQWGYNEQFFGPGTRLTVL.

This chain joins TRBV28 and TRBJ2-7; 10 bases are a match to TRBD1. The CDR3 length is 14 residues. The germline CDR1 and CDR2 sequences are MDHEN and SYDVKM. V lost 10 bases to trimming and J lost 7 bases; unmatched junction nucleotides: 13. CDR3 protein: CATEPGQGSLEQYF. DNA of the CDR3: TGTGCCACCGAACCGGGACAGGGGTCATTAGAGCAGTACTTC.

This rearrangement joins TRBV19 to TRBJ1-1; possibly TRBD1 for D (5 bases). The length of the CDR3 is 14 residues. Deletions cut 5 bases from V and 4 bases from J, with 14 bases between. The germline CDR1 and CDR2 sequences are LNHDA and SQIVND (reference sequence). The CDR3 is CASSLGLYLTEAFF. The CDR3 DNA sequence: TGTGCCAGTAGTCTGGGACTTTACCTCACTGAAGCTTTCTTT.

This sequence joins TRBV28 and TRBJ1-2, with D possibly being TRBD1 (6 bases). The V and J ends lost 7 bases and 4 bases respectively, with 19 bases between them. Germline V gene lookup returns CDR1 MDHEN and CDR2 SYDVKM. This CDR3 contains 15 residues. CDR3 protein: CASKPIRDIPYGYTF. CDR3 nucleotides: TGTGCCAGCAAACCAATCCGGGACATTCCCTATGGCTACACCTTC.

The chain links TRBV4-1 to TRBJ2-2, with 8 bases matching TRBD1. This CDR3 is 16 amino acids long. The germline CDR1 and CDR2 sequences are MGHRA and YSYEKL. With V trimmed by 0 bases and J by 1 base, 1 base remained unmatched. CDR3 amino acids: CASSQDGTGNTGELFF. The CDR3 DNA is TGCGCCAGCAGCCAAGACGGGACAGGGAACACCGGGGAGCTGTTTTTT.

The CDR3 DNA sequence: TGTGCCAGCAGTCACCCAGCGGGAGGGATAGATACGCAGTATTTT. Translated: CASSHPAGGIDTQYF. The chain is built from TRBV25-1 and TRBJ2-3; 10 bases fit TRBD2. Unmatched junction bases numbered 7, after V lost 5 bases and J lost 5 bases. This CDR3 spans 15 amino acids. Germline CDR1 reads MGHDK; CDR2 reads SYGVNS.

This clone showed up just once. V is TRBV5-4 and J is TRBJ2-2; 14 bases fit TRBD2. The CDR3 totals 17 residues. Per germline, CDR1 SGHNT and CDR2 YYREEE (reference sequence). Trimming removed 4 bases from V and 3 bases from J; junction bases left unmatched: 5. The DNA of the CDR3 is TGTGCCAGCAGCCCCCGACTAGCGGGAGGGTACACCGGGGAGCTGTTTTTT. Translated: CASSPRLAGGYTGELFF.

This rearrangement joins TRBV7-6 to TRBJ2-3; the D is unclear. CDR3 size: 14 residues. CDR1 is SGHVS, CDR2 FNYEAQ, per germline. Trimming left V 1 base short and J 7 bases short, with 12 bases between. The CDR3 sequence is CASSLEPPDHTQYF. The CDR3, as DNA: TGTGCCAGCAGCTTAGAGCCTCCCGACCATACGCAGTATTTT.

V is TRBV27 and J is TRBJ2-7, with 9 bases aligning to TRBD1. Germline lookup yields CDR1 MNHEY and CDR2 SMNVEV (reference sequence). This CDR3 contains 16 residues. The ends lost 6 bases at V and 4 bases at J; junction bases unmatched: 13. The CDR3 here is CASRQGAGSGFYEQYF. The DNA of the CDR3 is TGTGCCAGCAGACAGGGGGCAGGGTCTGGGTTTTACGAGCAGTACTTC.

The rearrangement uses TRBV28 and TRBJ2-3; 12 nucleotides line up with TRBD2. Germline values: CDR1 MDHEN, CDR2 SYDVKM. After removal of 5 bases from V and 2 bases from J, the junction contained 11 bases not matched to a gene. The CDR3 contains 18 residues. The CDR3 nucleotides are TGTGCCAGCAGTCCCCCAGGGCTAGCGGGAGGGCCCACAGATACGCAGTATTTT. Translated: CASSPPGLAGGPTDTQYF.

This chain uses TRBV4-1 with TRBJ2-7; D ambiguous. Trimming pared 1 base from V and 3 bases from J, leaving 13 bases between. This CDR3 comprises 15 residues. Germline V lookup: CDR1 MGHRA, CDR2 YSYEKL. The CDR3 DNA reads as TGCGCCAGCAGCCAAGTGTCAGATACCAGCTACGAGCAGTACTTC. Translation: CASSQVSDTSYEQYF.

The V and J genes are TRBV18 and TRBJ2-7; 7 nucleotides match TRBD2. Germline V gene lookup returns CDR1 KGHSH and CDR2 LQKENI. This CDR3 region has 16 residues. With V trimmed by 2 bases and J by 2 bases, 9 bases remained unmatched. Here the CDR3 reads CASSPSGTAGTYEQYF. CDR3 coding DNA: TGTGCCAGCTCACCAAGCGGGACGGCGGGCACCTACGAGCAGTACTTC.

The chain uses TRBV7-9 and TRBJ2-3; 8 bases match TRBD2. V shed 1 base, J shed 2 bases, and the junction held 2 bases outside the gene matches. Germline V gene data show CDR1 as SEHNR and CDR2 as FQNEAQ (reference sequence). This CDR3 region has 15 residues. The CDR3 sequence: CASSLVAGNTDTQYF. DNA of the CDR3: TGTGCCAGCAGCTTAGTAGCGGGGAACACAGATACGCAGTATTTT. The entire variable domain, with the rest obtained from reference TRBV7-9 and TRBJ2-3, is as follows: DTGVSQNPRHKITKRGQNVTFRCDPISEHNRLYWYRQTLGQGPEFLTYFQNEAQLEKSRLLSDRFSAERPKGSFSTLEIQRTEQGDSAMYLCASSLVAGNTDTQYFGPGTRLTVL.

This clone showed up just once. The CDR3 sequence: CASSWDVALGDTGELFF. CDR3 bases: TGTGCCAGCAGCTGGGATGTGGCCTTAGGGGACACCGGGGAGCTGTTTTTT. The rearrangement links TRBV5-4 to TRBJ2-2; possibly TRBD1 for D (5 bases). Germline V gene sequence: CDR1 SGHNT, CDR2 YYREEE (reference sequence). This CDR3 is built from 17 residues. With 3 bases removed from V and 3 bases from J, the gap between germline ends came to 18 bases.

The V gene is TRBV2, the J gene TRBJ2-1; 7 bases map to TRBD1. In germline, CDR1 is SNHLY, CDR2 FYNNEI. V lost 8 bases and J lost 0; bases outside the gene matches: 4. The CDR3 consists of 14 residues. For the CDR3, the DNA is TGTGCCAGCCTCGGACAGGACTCCTACAATGAGCAGTTCTTC. Translation gives CASLGQDSYNEQFF.

This chain uses TRBV29-1 with TRBJ2-5; 9 positions agree with TRBD1. Near its end, the DNA agrees better with TRBJ2-7, so the J call may be wrong. The CDR3 consists of 14 residues. Germline V gene data show CDR1 as SQVTM and CDR2 as ANQGSEA. The CDR3 nucleotides are TGCAGCGTTGACGCCGACAGGGGGGGCTACGAGCAGTACTTC. It translates to CSVDADRGGYEQYF.

Turning to this clone: The sample carries other DNA sequences with the same CDR3. The chain carries TRBV2 and TRBJ2-1; D call uncertain. V gave up 3 bases and J gave up 10 bases, with 10 bases separating them. CDR3 length: 12 residues. Germline loops: CDR1 SNHLY, CDR2 FYNNEI. The CDR3 coding sequence is TGTGCCAGCAGTGAGGGAACTACCGAGCAGTTCTTC. Translating it yields CASSEGTTEQFF.

The J gene is TRBJ2-5, the V gene TRBV2; D is undetermined. The CDR3 spans 13 residues. Germline values: CDR1 SNHLY, CDR2 FYNNEI. Trimming took off 3 bases at V and 5 bases at J, with 10 bases between the two ends. The CDR3 nucleotides are TGTGCCAGCAGTGAGCATATCCGGGAGACCCAGTACTTC. Protein product: CASSEHIRETQYF.

The chain has TRBV5-6 and TRBJ2-7; 11 bases match TRBD2. Germline CDR1 is SGHDT and CDR2 is YYEEEE. J lost 2 bases, V lost 4 bases, and 11 bases had no gene match. The CDR3 totals 17 residues. The CDR3 DNA follows: TGTGCCAGCAGCCCGGGACTAGCGGTGCGAACTACCTACGAGCAGTACTTC. Translating it yields CASSPGLAVRTTYEQYF.

This chain joins TRBV30 and TRBJ2-1; TRBD1 aligns across 7 bases. Germline-derived CDR1 and CDR2 are GTSNPN and SVGIG (reference sequence). After removal of 5 bases from V and 3 bases from J, the junction contained 4 bases not matched to a gene. The CDR3 sequence is 13 residues long. CDR3 sequence reads: CAWRTGNYNEQFF. The DNA for the CDR3 is TGTGCCTGGCGGACAGGCAACTACAATGAGCAGTTCTTC.

The chain employs TRBV6-4 and TRBJ2-3; 8 bases match TRBD2. V was clipped by 0 bases and J by 5 bases; unmatched bases: 16. Per the germline V gene, CDR1 is MRHNA and CDR2 is SNTAGT. CDR3 length equals 19 residues. The CDR3 nucleotides are TGTGCCAGCAGTGACTCTAGGGCTAGCGGGCCCCGGGCGGGAGATACGCAGTATTTT. Protein: CASSDSRASGPRAGDTQYF.

This clone was detected a few times. This chain uses TRBV5-1 with TRBJ2-7; D remains unclear. The CDR3 spans 11 residues. The germline V gene has CDR1 SGHRS and CDR2 YFSETQ. V was cut by 4 bases and J by 2 bases, with 4 bases left in between. CDR3 bases: TGCGCCAGCAGCGAAGCCTACGAGCAGTACTTC. Its translation: CASSEAYEQYF.

V and J are TRBV7-9 and TRBJ2-1; D is possibly TRBD1 or TRBD2 (6 bases each). This CDR3 region has 12 residues. V shed 7 bases and J shed 8 bases, with 12 bases lying between them. CDR1 SEHNR and CDR2 FQNEAQ come from the germline V gene (reference sequence). The CDR3 region has the DNA TGTGCCAGCACCGTAGGGGGGTATGAGCAGTTCTTC. Its protein is CASTVGGYEQFF.

The chain employs TRBV18 and TRBJ2-3, with 11 positions matching TRBD2. This CDR3 spans 15 amino acids. The V segment lost 5 bases and the J segment 5 bases; nucleotides outside the gene matches: 6. Per the germline V gene, CDR1 is KGHSH and CDR2 is LQKENI. The CDR3 reads CASSELLAGEDTQYF. The CDR3 nucleotides are TGTGCCAGCTCAGAACTACTAGCGGGAGAAGATACGCAGTATTTT.

The rearrangement uses TRBV9 and TRBJ2-1; D call uncertain. CDR3 length equals 14 residues. Per the germline V gene, CDR1 is SGDLS and CDR2 is YYNGEE. V lost 3 bases, J lost 0 bases, and 7 bases lay in between. The CDR3 DNA is TGTGCCAGCAGCGGCCGTCGCTCCTACAATGAGCAGTTCTTC. This translates into CASSGRRSYNEQFF. The variable domain in full, with the rest retrieved from reference TRBV9 and TRBJ2-1, is DSGVTQTPKHLITATGQRVTLRCSPRSGDLSVYWYQQSLDQGLQFLIQYYNGEERAKGNILERFSAQQFPDLHSELNLSSLELGDSALYFCASSGRRSYNEQFFGPGTRLTVL.

The sample holds one count of this clone. The chain joins TRBV27 to TRBJ2-2, with a possible D match to TRBD1 (5 bases). Germline V gene data show CDR1 as MNHEY and CDR2 as SMNVEV (reference sequence). Trimming shortened V by 1 base and J by 7 bases, and 7 bases separated the two germline ends. The CDR3 loop spans 13 amino acids. The CDR3 spells CASSLLGVGELFF. The CDR3 bases are TGTGCCAGCAGTTTATTAGGGGTCGGGGAGCTGTTTTTT.